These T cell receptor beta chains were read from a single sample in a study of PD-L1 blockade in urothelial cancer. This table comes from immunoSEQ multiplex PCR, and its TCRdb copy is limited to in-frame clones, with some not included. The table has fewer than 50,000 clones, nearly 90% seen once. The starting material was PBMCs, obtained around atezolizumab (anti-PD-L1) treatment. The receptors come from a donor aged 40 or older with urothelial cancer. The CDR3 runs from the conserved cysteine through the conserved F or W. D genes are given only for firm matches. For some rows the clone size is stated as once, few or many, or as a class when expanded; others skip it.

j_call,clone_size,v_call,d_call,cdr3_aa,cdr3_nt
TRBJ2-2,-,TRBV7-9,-,CASSLEGAGELFF,TGTGCCAGCAGCTTAGAGGGAGCCGGGGAGCTGTTTTTT
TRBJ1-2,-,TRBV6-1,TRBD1,CASSLDRGHGYTF,TGTGCCAGCAGTTTGGACAGGGGCCATGGCTACACCTTC
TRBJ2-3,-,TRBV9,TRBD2,CASSPWGEGSWDTQYF,TGTGCCAGCAGCCCCTGGGGGGAGGGCTCCTGGGATACGCAGTATTTT
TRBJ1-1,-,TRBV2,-,CASRGWAGYTEAFF,TGTGCCAGCAGGGGGTGGGCGGGGTACACTGAAGCTTTCTTT
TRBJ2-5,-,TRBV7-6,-,CASSFGQTQETQYF,TGTGCCAGCAGCTTTGGACAAACCCAAGAGACCCAGTACTTC
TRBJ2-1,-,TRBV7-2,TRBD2,CASSRRLAGAGEQFF,TGTGCCAGCAGCCGGCGGCTAGCGGGAGCGGGCGAGCAGTTCTTC
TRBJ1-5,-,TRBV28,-,CASTQGGARNQPQHF,TGTGCCAGCACCCAGGGCGGGGCACGCAATCAGCCCCAGCATTTT
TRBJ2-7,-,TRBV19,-,CASSTLQMSSYEQYF,TGTGCCAGTAGTACCCTACAGATGAGCTCCTACGAGCAGTACTTC
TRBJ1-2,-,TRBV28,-,CASSLMASWYGYTF,TGTGCCAGCAGTTTGATGGCCAGTTGGTATGGCTACACCTTC
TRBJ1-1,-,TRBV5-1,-,CASNAGRGTEAFF,TGCGCCAGCAACGCGGGGAGGGGTACTGAAGCTTTCTTT
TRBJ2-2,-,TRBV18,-,CASSPGLANTGELFF,TGTGCCAGCTCACCAGGCCTAGCGAACACCGGGGAGCTGTTTTTT
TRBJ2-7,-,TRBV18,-,CASSPPPGNPGDYEQYF,TGTGCCAGCTCACCACCACCAGGAAACCCTGGCGACTACGAGCAGTACTTC
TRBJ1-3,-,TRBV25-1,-,CASSEFGGSGNTIYF,TGTGCCAGCAGTGAATTTGGGGGGTCGGGAAACACCATATATTTT
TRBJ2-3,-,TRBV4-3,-,CASSQGNLGVGDTQYF,TGCGCCAGCAGCCAAGGGAATTTGGGAGTCGGGGATACGCAGTATTTT
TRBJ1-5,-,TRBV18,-,CASSPGVVDQPQHF,TGTGCCAGCTCACCAGGTGTGGTAGATCAGCCCCAGCATTTT
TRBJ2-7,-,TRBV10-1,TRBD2,CASTTGGAGRYEQYF,TGCGCCAGCACCACGGGGGGGGCAGGGCGCTACGAGCAGTACTTC
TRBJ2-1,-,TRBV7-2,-,CASGGAGSYNEQFF,TGTGCCAGCGGGGGGGCGGGATCCTACAATGAGCAGTTCTTC
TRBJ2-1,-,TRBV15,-,CATTDRDSEQFF,TGTGCCACCACTGACCGGGATAGTGAGCAGTTCTTC
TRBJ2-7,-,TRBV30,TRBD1,CAWSPTGQGQYF,TGTGCCTGGAGCCCTACGGGACAGGGCCAGTACTTC
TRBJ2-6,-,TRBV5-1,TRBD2,CASGGGGSSGANVLTF,TGCGCCAGCGGTGGGGGGGGGAGCTCTGGGGCCAACGTCCTGACTTTC
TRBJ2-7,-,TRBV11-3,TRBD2,CASSRTSVDSYEQYF,TGTGCCAGCAGCCGAACTAGCGTGGACTCCTACGAGCAGTACTTC
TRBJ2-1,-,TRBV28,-,CASTQGSAFYNEQFF,TGTGCCAGCACCCAGGGGAGCGCCTTTTACAATGAGCAGTTCTTC
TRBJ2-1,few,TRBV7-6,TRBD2,CASSLEVAGGEQFF,TGTGCCAGCAGCTTAGAGGTAGCGGGGGGTGAGCAGTTCTTC
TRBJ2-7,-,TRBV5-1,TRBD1,CASSANPGQGTYEQYF,TGCGCCAGCAGCGCGAACCCGGGACAGGGCACCTACGAGCAGTACTTC
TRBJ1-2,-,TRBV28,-,CASSFPRDGYTF,TGTGCCAGCAGTTTCCCCAGGGATGGCTACACCTTC
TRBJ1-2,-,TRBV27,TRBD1,CASSPRQGLSYGYTF,TGTGCCAGCAGTCCCCGACAGGGGTTGAGCTATGGCTACACCTTC
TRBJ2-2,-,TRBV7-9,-,CASQSPNTGELFF,TGTGCCTCCCAAAGCCCGAACACCGGGGAGCTGTTTTTT
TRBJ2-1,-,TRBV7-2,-,CASSLGISGHGEQFF,TGTGCCAGCAGCTTAGGGATTAGCGGTCACGGGGAGCAGTTCTTC
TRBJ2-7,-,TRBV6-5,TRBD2,CASSYGGGRAGQYF,TGTGCCAGCAGTTACGGCGGCGGGAGGGCGGGGCAGTACTTC
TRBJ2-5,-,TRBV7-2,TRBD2,CASSGLAQETQYF,TGTGCCAGCAGCGGACTAGCCCAAGAGACCCAGTACTTC
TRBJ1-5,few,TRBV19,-,CASSKGQQSNQPQHF,TGTGCCAGTAGTAAAGGACAGCAAAGCAATCAGCCCCAGCATTTT
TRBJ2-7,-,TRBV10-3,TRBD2,CAISDRASGRALYEQYF,TGTGCCATCAGTGATCGGGCTAGCGGGAGGGCCTTGTACGAGCAGTACTTC
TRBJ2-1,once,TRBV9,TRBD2,CASSTREATYNEQFF,TGTGCCAGCAGCACGCGGGAGGCCACCTACAATGAGCAGTTCTTC
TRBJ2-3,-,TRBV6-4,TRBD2,CASSEDMAGADTQYF,TGTGCCAGCAGTGAGGATATGGCGGGAGCAGATACGCAGTATTTT
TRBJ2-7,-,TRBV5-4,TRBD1,CASSPRQGFEQYF,TGTGCCAGCAGCCCCAGACAGGGCTTCGAGCAGTACTTC
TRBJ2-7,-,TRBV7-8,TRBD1,CASSFGQGAHEQYF,TGTGCCAGCAGCTTTGGACAGGGGGCCCACGAGCAGTACTTC
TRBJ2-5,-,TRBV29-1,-,CSAPTPTSEETQYF,TGCAGCGCCCCGACACCAACCTCCGAAGAGACCCAGTACTTC
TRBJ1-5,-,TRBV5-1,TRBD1,CASRDLGGQANQPQHF,TGCGCCAGCAGGGATTTGGGGGGACAGGCCAATCAGCCCCAGCATTTT
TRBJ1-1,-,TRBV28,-,CASSLVRALPEAFF,TGTGCCAGCAGTTTGGTGAGGGCACTCCCTGAAGCTTTCTTT
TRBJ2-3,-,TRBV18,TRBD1,CASSWGQGTSTDTQYF,TGTGCCAGCTCCTGGGGACAGGGGACTAGCACAGATACGCAGTATTTT
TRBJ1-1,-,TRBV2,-,CASPRGNTEAFF,TGTGCCAGCCCCAGGGGGAACACTGAAGCTTTCTTT
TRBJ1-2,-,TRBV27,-,CASRPNVVGSQSGYTF,TGTGCCAGCAGGCCCAACGTGGTCGGGTCTCAGTCGGGCTACACCTTC
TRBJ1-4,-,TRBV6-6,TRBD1,CASSNRQGEEKLFF,TGTGCCAGCAGCAATCGACAGGGAGAGGAAAAACTGTTTTTT
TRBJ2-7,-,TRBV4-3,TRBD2,CASSPSSGAPYEQYF,TGCGCCAGCAGCCCCAGTAGCGGGGCTCCCTACGAGCAGTACTTC
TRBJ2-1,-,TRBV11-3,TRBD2,CASSLGLAGAGAEQFF,TGTGCCAGCAGCTTAGGCCTAGCGGGAGCAGGAGCCGAGCAGTTCTTC
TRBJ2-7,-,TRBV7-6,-,CASSLGAGILSYEQYF,TGTGCCAGCAGCTTAGGGGCGGGGATCCTCTCCTACGAGCAGTACTTC
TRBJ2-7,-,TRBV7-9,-,CASSLLGSEQYF,TGTGCCAGCAGCTTACTGGGGAGCGAGCAGTACTTC
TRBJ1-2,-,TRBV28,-,CASSLSEYGYTF,TGTGCCAGCAGTTTATCGGAGTATGGCTACACCTTC
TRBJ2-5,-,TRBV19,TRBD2,CASSTRTSGQETQYF,TGTGCCAGTAGTACCCGGACTAGCGGGCAAGAGACCCAGTACTTC
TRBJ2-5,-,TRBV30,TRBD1,CAWSDPGTAGGGAQYF,TGTGCCTGGAGCGACCCCGGGACAGCCGGCGGTGGGGCCCAGTACTTC
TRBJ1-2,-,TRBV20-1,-,CSAGREYGYTF,TGCAGTGCGGGGAGGGAGTATGGCTACACCTTC
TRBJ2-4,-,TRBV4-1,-,CASSQEGVGGARDIQYF,TGCGCCAGCAGCCAAGAGGGCGTGGGTGGGGCCAGGGACATTCAGTACTTC
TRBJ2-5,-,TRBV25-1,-,CASSELGLASVETQYF,TGTGCCAGCAGTGAATTGGGGCTAGCGAGCGTAGAGACCCAGTACTTC
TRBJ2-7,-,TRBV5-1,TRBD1,CASGQGDEQYF,TGCGCCAGCGGACAGGGTGACGAGCAGTACTTC
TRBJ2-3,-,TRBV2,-,CASSEGPGDTQYF,TGTGCCAGCAGTGAGGGGCCCGGGGATACGCAGTATTTT